The 20 T cell receptor beta chains presented below share a single source sample, sequenced in a study of chemoradiotherapy in HPV16-positive cancers. Measured with immunoSEQ multiplex PCR; TCRdb has only the in-frame clones, and not every one. The sample includes more than 35,000 clones, around 82% of them seen just once. The sample consisted of blood, taken from a patient who underwent chemoradiotherapy. The source is a human donor with HPV-associated anogenital cancer.

This chain links TRBV18 with TRBJ1-2; TRBD1 matches at 9 bases. Germline V lookup: CDR1 KGHSH, CDR2 LQKENI. V lost 2 bases, J lost 8 bases, and 9 bases stayed unmatched. The CDR3 extends over 15 amino acids. The DNA of the CDR3 is TGTGCCAGCTCACCAAGGGACAGGGAATTCGGAGGCTACACCTTC. Its translation is CASSPRDREFGGYTF.

The rearrangement joins TRBV7-9 to TRBJ2-7; a possible D gene is TRBD1 (5 bases). Trimming stripped 3 bases from V and 5 bases from J, with 8 bases between. The germline gives CDR1 SEHNR, CDR2 FQNEAQ (reference sequence). The CDR3 sequence is 12 residues long. CDR3 DNA: TGTGCCAGCAGCTTGACAGTTAACGAGCAGTACTTC. Its translation: CASSLTVNEQYF.

The V call is TRBV7-9, the J call TRBJ1-2; the match to TRBD1 covers 7 bases. This CDR3 comprises 13 residues. The trim removed 5 bases at V and 6 bases at J, leaving 6 bases unmatched. From germline, CDR1 is SEHNR and CDR2 FQNEAQ (reference sequence). The CDR3 nucleotides are TGTGCCAGCAGCCTTATCCAGGGGGATGGCTACACCTTC. Amino acid sequence: CASSLIQGDGYTF.

CDR3: CASSQDLVRGSEQYF. CDR3 DNA: TGCGCCAGCAGCCAAGATCTGGTCAGGGGAAGCGAGCAGTACTTC. The rearrangement links TRBV4-3 to TRBJ2-7; a possible D gene is TRBD1 (6 bases). Germline lookup yields CDR1 LGHNA and CDR2 YSLEER. This CDR3 spans 15 amino acids. V lost 0 bases, J lost 6 bases, and 15 bases lay in between.

The chain joins TRBV13 to TRBJ2-4; D unclear. CDR3 length: 11 amino acids. Germline assignment: CDR1 PRHDT and CDR2 FYEKMQ (reference sequence). V dropped 0 bases and J dropped 7 bases, with 1 base sitting between them. DNA for the CDR3: TGTGCCAGCAGCTTAGGGAACATTCAGTACTTC. It codes for CASSLGNIQYF. The full variable domain, with the rest looked up from reference TRBV13 and TRBJ2-4, is AAGVIQSPRHLIKEKRETATLKCYPIPRHDTVYWYQQGPGQDPQFLISFYEKMQSDKGSIPDRFSAQQFSDYHSELNMSSLELGDSALYFCASSLGNIQYFGAGTRLSVL.

This clone showed up just a few times. The V call is TRBV30, the J call TRBJ1-1; D perhaps matches TRBD1 (5 bases). The CDR3 has 13 residues. The germline V gene encodes CDR1 GTSNPN and CDR2 SVGIG (reference sequence). V shed 0 bases and J shed 5 bases, with 10 bases lying between them. The CDR3 loop reads CAWSVLRGTEAFF. The CDR3 DNA reads TGTGCCTGGAGTGTACTTCGGGGGACTGAAGCTTTCTTT. Supplemented by reference TRBV30 and TRBJ1-1, the full variable domain reads SQTIHQWPATLVQPVGSPLSLECTVEGTSNPNLYWYRQAAGRGLQLLFYSVGIGQISSEVPQNLSASRPQDRQFILSSKKLLLSDSGFYLCAWSVLRGTEAFFGQGTRLTVV.

The chain employs TRBV5-1 and TRBJ2-5; 7 bases map to TRBD1. This CDR3 spans 13 amino acids. CDR1 is SGHRS, CDR2 YFSETQ, per germline. The V segment lost 8 bases and the J segment 1 base; nucleotides outside the gene matches: 5. DNA of the CDR3: TGCGCCAGTCAGGACAGGCGCCAAGAGACCCAGTACTTC. This sequence encodes CASQDRRQETQYF. The full variable domain, in which reference TRBV5-1 and TRBJ2-5 provide the parts outside the CDR3, is KAGVTQTPRYLIKTRGQQVTLSCSPISGHRSVSWYQQTPGQGLQFLFEYFSETQRNKGNFPGRFSGRQFSNSRSEMNVSTLELGDSALYLCASQDRRQETQYFGPGTRLLVL.

This rearrangement joins TRBV27 to TRBJ1-2, with TRBD1 matching 8 bases. This CDR3 has 18 amino acids. Germline V gene lookup returns CDR1 MNHEY and CDR2 SMNVEV (reference sequence). The V and J ends lost 0 bases and 4 bases, in that order; junction bases with no gene match: 13. This CDR3 reads CASSLSRHETGASYGYTF. The CDR3, as DNA: TGTGCCAGCAGTTTATCGCGGCACGAGACAGGGGCAAGCTATGGCTACACCTTC.

The rearrangement links TRBV10-3 to TRBJ2-1; D may match TRBD1 or TRBD2 (5 bases each). Germline CDR1 is ENHRY and CDR2 is SYGVKD. This CDR3 region has 12 residues. V gave up 7 bases and J gave up 12 bases, with 16 bases separating them. CDR3 in DNA: TGTGCCATCACGGATAGGGTTGGGGGGCAGTTCTTC. Translating gives CAITDRVGGQFF.

The chain combines TRBV5-1 with TRBJ2-2; 8 bases align to TRBD2. Per the germline V gene, CDR1 is SGHRS and CDR2 is YFSETQ. After removal of 7 bases from V and 3 bases from J, the junction contained 5 bases not matched to a gene. This CDR3 region has 14 residues. CDR3 sequence reads: CASHPGGHTGELFF. The CDR3 coding sequence is TGCGCCAGCCATCCGGGGGGGCACACCGGGGAGCTGTTTTTT.

The chain joins TRBV29-1 to TRBJ2-3; unclear D gene. Germline V lookup: CDR1 SQVTM, CDR2 ANQGSEA. The CDR3 loop spans 13 amino acids. Deletions cut 8 bases from V and 0 bases from J, with 12 bases between. CDR3 protein: CSTLSTSTDTQYF. The DNA of the CDR3 is TGCAGCACCTTATCGACTAGCACAGATACGCAGTATTTT.

V is TRBV11-1 and J is TRBJ2-7; D is possibly TRBD1 (5 bases). Germline V gene lookup returns CDR1 SGHAT and CDR2 FQDESV (reference sequence). The germline V and J ends were trimmed by 0 bases and 5 bases, with 8 bases remaining between them. CDR3 length: 13 residues. The CDR3 loop is CASSLALRDEQYF. DNA for the CDR3: TGTGCCAGCAGCTTAGCTCTCAGGGACGAGCAGTACTTC.

DNA of the CDR3: TGTGCCATCAGTGGCCGTAGCGGGGGGGTTACCCTCGGGGAGCTGTTTTTT. It encodes CAISGRSGGVTLGELFF. This chain uses TRBV10-3 with TRBJ2-2; 11 nucleotides align to TRBD2. The germline V gene encodes CDR1 ENHRY and CDR2 SYGVKD. The CDR3 has 17 residues. V was pared by 4 bases and J by 7 bases, with 11 bases of the junction left unmatched.

This clone was detected a few times. The chain is built from TRBV4-2 and TRBJ1-2, with D tentatively TRBD1 (6 bases). The CDR3 contains 14 residues. V shed 6 bases and J shed 4 bases, with 15 bases lying between them. Per germline, CDR1 LGHNA and CDR2 YNFKEQ. The CDR3 DNA is TGTGCCAGCAGTTCCAGGGGATCAAGCTATGGCTACACCTTC. It yields the protein CASSSRGSSYGYTF.

This chain links TRBV5-1 with TRBJ2-3; the D gene could be TRBD1 or TRBD2 (5 bases each). The germline CDR1 and CDR2 sequences are SGHRS and YFSETQ. Between the trimmed V and J ends, which lost 3 bases and 1 base, there was a span of 12 bases. The CDR3 runs to 15 residues. The CDR3 DNA reads TGCGCCAGCAGCTGGGGGACGGCTGGCACAGATACGCAGTATTTT. Amino acid sequence: CASSWGTAGTDTQYF. Full variable domain (missing parts from reference TRBV5-1 and TRBJ2-3): KAGVTQTPRYLIKTRGQQVTLSCSPISGHRSVSWYQQTPGQGLQFLFEYFSETQRNKGNFPGRFSGRQFSNSRSEMNVSTLELGDSALYLCASSWGTAGTDTQYFGPGTRLTVL.

The J gene is TRBJ2-3, the V gene TRBV11-1, with D perhaps matching TRBD1 or TRBD2 (5 bases each). V lost 0 bases, J lost 6 bases, and 13 bases lay in between. There are 15 residues in the CDR3. CDR1 is SGHAT and CDR2 is FQDESV in the germline V gene (reference sequence). The CDR3 loop is CASSLASGRGDTQYF. Here the CDR3 DNA reads TGTGCCAGCAGCTTAGCTTCAGGGCGAGGGGATACGCAGTATTTT.

V usage is TRBV5-5 and J usage is TRBJ1-3, with a tentative D call TRBD1 (5 bases). Trimming removed 0 bases at V and 8 bases at J, with 6 bases between. The germline gives CDR1 SGHKS, CDR2 YYEKEE (reference sequence). The CDR3 consists of 12 residues. CDR3 sequence (DNA): TGTGCCAGCAGCTTGGGGGGGGACACCATATATTTT. It translates to CASSLGGDTIYF.

This clone ranks as medium-sized (0.01 to 0.1%). This chain connects TRBV7-9 to TRBJ2-7; D uncertain. Germline CDR1 SEHNR, CDR2 FQNEAQ (reference sequence). This CDR3 has 14 residues. V shed 1 base and J shed 6 bases, with 13 bases lying between them. The CDR3 protein is CASSLGTRAFEQYF. Here the CDR3 DNA reads TGTGCCAGCAGCTTAGGGACCCGGGCCTTCGAGCAGTACTTC.

This chain uses TRBV5-1 with TRBJ2-2; the D gene is possibly TRBD2 (5 bases). V lost 0 bases and J 6 bases, leaving 12 bases between the germline ends. The CDR3 spans 15 residues. Germline assignment: CDR1 SGHRS and CDR2 YFSETQ. CDR3 bases: TGCGCCAGCAGCTTGGAGGCGGGCGCGGCCGGGGAGCTGTTTTTT. This translates into CASSLEAGAAGELFF.

J is TRBJ2-5 and V is TRBV5-4; 9 bases match TRBD1. Germline V gene data show CDR1 as SGHNT and CDR2 as YYREEE (reference sequence). J lost 5 bases, V lost 4 bases, and 12 bases had no gene match. This CDR3 spans 16 amino acids. CDR3 coding DNA: TGTGCCAGCAGCCAGAGGACAGGGGCGTTTGGCGAGACCCAGTACTTC. Its protein is CASSQRTGAFGETQYF.